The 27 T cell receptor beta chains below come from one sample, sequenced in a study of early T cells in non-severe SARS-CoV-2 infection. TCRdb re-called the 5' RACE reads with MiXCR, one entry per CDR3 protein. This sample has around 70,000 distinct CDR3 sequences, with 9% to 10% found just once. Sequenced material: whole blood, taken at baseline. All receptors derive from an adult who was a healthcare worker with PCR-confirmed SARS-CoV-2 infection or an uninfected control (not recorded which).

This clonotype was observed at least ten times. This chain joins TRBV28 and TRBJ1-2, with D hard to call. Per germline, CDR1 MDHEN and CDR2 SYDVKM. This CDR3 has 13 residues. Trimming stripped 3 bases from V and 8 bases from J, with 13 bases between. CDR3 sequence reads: CASSLYSSAGYTF. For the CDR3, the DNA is TGTGCCAGCAGTTTGTACAGCTCAGCAGGCTACACCTTC.

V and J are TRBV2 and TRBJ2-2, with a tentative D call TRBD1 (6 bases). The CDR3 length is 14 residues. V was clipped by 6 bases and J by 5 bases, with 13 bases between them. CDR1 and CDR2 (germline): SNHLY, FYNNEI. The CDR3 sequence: CASRTTGRTGELFF. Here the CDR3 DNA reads TGTGCCAGCAGAACCACAGGGCGGACCGGGGAGCTGTTTTTT.

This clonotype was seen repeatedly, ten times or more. CDR3 nucleotides: TGTGCCAGCAGCCAATGGGTTGCGGAAAAACTGTTTTTT. This translates into CASSQWVAEKLFF. The chain couples TRBV7-6 to TRBJ1-4; no clear D. This CDR3 comprises 13 residues. Germline V CDR1 and CDR2: SGHVS, FNYEAQ. The V end lost 5 bases, the J end lost 8 bases, and 12 bases lay between the germline ends.

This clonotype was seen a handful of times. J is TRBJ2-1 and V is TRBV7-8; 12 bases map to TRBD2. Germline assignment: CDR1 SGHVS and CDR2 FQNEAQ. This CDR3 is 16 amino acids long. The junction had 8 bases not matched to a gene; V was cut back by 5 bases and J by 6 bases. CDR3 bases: TGTGCCAGCAGCACCCGACTAGCGGGAGATAGCAATGAGCAGTTCTTC. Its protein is CASSTRLAGDSNEQFF.

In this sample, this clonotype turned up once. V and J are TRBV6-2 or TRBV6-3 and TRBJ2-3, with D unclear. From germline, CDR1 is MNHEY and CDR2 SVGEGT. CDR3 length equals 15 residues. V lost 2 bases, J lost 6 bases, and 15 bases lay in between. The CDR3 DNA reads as TGTGCCAGCAGTTACCCGGCCATGGGCATTGATACGCAGTATTTT. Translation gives CASSYPAMGIDTQYF.

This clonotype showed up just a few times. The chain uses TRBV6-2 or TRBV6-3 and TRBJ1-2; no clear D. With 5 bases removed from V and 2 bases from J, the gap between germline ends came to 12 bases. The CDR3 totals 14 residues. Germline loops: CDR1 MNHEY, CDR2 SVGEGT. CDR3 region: CASSPAGRNYGYTF. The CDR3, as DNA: TGTGCCAGCAGTCCCGCCGGCCGCAACTATGGCTACACCTTC.

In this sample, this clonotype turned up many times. The CDR3 DNA follows: TGTGCCAGCAGTTTACCGCGGTCTAGCGGGAGGGCCTTTAGGTTAAATGAGCAGTTCTTC. Amino acids: CASSLPRSSGRAFRLNEQFF. J is TRBJ2-1 and V is TRBV12-3 or TRBV12-4, with 12 bases aligning to TRBD2. The trim removed 2 bases at V and 7 bases at J, leaving 18 bases unmatched. The CDR3 extends over 20 amino acids.

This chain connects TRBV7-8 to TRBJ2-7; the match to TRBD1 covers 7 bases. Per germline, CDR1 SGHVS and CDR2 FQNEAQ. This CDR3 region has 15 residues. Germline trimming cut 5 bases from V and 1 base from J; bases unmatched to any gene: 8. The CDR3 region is CASSTWTGVSYEQYF. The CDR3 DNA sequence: TGTGCCAGCAGCACCTGGACAGGTGTATCCTACGAGCAGTACTTC.

The CDR3 protein is CASRRDNYNEQFF. CDR3 bases: TGTGCCAGCAGACGGGACAATTACAATGAGCAGTTCTTC. The chain uses TRBV12-3 or TRBV12-4 and TRBJ2-1, with a tentative D call TRBD1 (6 bases). The CDR3 sequence is 13 residues long. Deletions cut 6 bases from V and 4 bases from J, with 10 bases between.

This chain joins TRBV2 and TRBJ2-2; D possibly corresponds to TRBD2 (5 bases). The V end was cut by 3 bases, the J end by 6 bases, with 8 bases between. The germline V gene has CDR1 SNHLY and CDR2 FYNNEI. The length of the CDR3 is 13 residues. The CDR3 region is CASSDRGPGELFF. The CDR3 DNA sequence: TGTGCCAGCAGTGACCGCGGGCCCGGGGAGCTGTTTTTT.

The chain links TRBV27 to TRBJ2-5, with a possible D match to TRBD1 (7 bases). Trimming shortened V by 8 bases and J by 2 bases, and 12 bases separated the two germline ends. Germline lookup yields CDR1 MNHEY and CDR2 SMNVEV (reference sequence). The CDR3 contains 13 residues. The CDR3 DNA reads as TGTGCCAGCGGGCAGGGGGGACAAGAGACCCAGTACTTC. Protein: CASGQGGQETQYF.

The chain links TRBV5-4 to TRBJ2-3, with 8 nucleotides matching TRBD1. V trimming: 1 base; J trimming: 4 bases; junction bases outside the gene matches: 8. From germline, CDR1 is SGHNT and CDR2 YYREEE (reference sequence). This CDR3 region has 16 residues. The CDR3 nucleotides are TGTGCCAGCAGCTTGAGGTCAGGGGGCTTCGCAGATACGCAGTATTTT. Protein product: CASSLRSGGFADTQYF.

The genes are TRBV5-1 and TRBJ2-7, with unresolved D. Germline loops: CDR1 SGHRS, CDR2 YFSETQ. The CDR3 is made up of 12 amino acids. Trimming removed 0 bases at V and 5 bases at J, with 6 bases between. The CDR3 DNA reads TGCGCCAGCAGCTTGGAACTGAACGAGCAGTACTTC. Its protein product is CASSLELNEQYF.

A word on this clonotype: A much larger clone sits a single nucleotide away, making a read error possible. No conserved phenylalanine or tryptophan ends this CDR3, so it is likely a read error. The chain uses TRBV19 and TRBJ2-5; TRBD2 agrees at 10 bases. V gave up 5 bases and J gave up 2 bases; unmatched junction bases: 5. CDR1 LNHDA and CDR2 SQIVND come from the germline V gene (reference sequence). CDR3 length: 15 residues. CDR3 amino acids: CASSPGTSEQETQYI. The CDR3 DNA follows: TGTGCCAGTAGTCCCGGGACTAGCGAGCAAGAGACCCAGTACATC.

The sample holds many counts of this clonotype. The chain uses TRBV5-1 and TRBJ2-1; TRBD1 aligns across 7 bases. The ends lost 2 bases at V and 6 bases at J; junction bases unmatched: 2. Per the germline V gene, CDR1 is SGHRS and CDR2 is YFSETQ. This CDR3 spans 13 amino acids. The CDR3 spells CASSFNRGNEQFF. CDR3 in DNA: TGCGCCAGCAGCTTTAACAGGGGCAATGAGCAGTTCTTC.

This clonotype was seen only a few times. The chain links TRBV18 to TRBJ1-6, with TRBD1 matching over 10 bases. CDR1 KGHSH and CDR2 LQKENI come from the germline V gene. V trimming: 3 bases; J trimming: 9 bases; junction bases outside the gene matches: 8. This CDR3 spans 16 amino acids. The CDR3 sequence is CASSPQGQGTGSPLHF. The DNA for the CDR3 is TGTGCCAGCTCACCCCAGGGACAGGGGACAGGTTCACCCCTCCACTTT.

The CDR3 coding sequence is TGCGCCAGCAGCCCAGGGACAGGGTCCTTTCGGAGCTATGGCTACACCTTC. Translation gives CASSPGTGSFRSYGYTF. The chain is built from TRBV5-1 and TRBJ1-2, with 9 bases lining up with TRBD1. CDR3 length equals 17 residues. In germline, CDR1 is SGHRS, CDR2 YFSETQ. With 4 bases clipped from V and 4 bases from J, the junction kept 14 bases outside the gene matches. The whole variable domain, filled in from reference TRBV5-1 and TRBJ1-2, reads KAGVTQTPRYLIKTRGQQVTLSCSPISGHRSVSWYQQTPGQGLQFLFEYFSETQRNKGNFPGRFSGRQFSNSRSEMNVSTLELGDSALYLCASSPGTGSFRSYGYTFGSGTRLTVV.

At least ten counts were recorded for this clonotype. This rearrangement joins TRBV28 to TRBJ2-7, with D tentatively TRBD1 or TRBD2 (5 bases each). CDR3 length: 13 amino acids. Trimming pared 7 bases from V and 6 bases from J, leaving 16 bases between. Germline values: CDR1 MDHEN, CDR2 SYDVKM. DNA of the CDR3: TGTGCCAGCATTGGAGAGGGGCCCTTCGAGCAGTACTTC. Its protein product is CASIGEGPFEQYF. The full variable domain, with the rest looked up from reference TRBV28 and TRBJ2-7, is DVKVTQSSRYLVKRTGEKVFLECVQDMDHENMFWYRQDPGLGLRLIYFSYDVKMKEKGDIPEGYSVSREKKERFSLILESASTNQTSMYLCASIGEGPFEQYFGPGTRLTVT.

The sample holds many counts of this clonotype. This CDR3 is CASSLLGSLIQYF. The CDR3 DNA sequence: TGTGCCAGTAGTCTTCTAGGATCTCTCATTCAGTACTTC. The chain carries TRBV19 and TRBJ2-4, with no clear D. V was cut by 5 bases and J by 9 bases, with 14 bases left in between. Germline V CDR1 and CDR2: LNHDA, SQIVND (reference sequence). The CDR3 totals 13 residues.

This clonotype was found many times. The CDR3 loop is CASRQGPNEKLFF. As DNA, the CDR3 is TGTGCCAGCAGACAGGGGCCTAATGAAAAACTGTTTTTT. V is TRBV7-9 and J is TRBJ1-4; the match to TRBD1 covers 7 bases. Germline V gives CDR1 SEHNR, CDR2 FQNEAQ (reference sequence). V trimming: 6 bases; J trimming: 3 bases; junction bases outside the gene matches: 1. CDR3 size: 13 residues.

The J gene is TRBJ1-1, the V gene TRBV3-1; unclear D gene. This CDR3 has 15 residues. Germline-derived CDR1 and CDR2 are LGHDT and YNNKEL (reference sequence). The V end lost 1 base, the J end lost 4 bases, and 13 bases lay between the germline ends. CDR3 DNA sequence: TGTGCCAGCAGCCAAGGTCGGGGATGGGGCACTGAAGCTTTCTTT. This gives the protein CASSQGRGWGTEAFF.

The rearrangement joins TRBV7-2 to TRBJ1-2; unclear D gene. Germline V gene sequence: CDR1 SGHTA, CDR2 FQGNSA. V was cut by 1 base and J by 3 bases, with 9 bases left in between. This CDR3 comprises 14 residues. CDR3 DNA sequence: TGTGCCAGCAGCTTAGGTGTAACGGACTATGGCTACACCTTC. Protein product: CASSLGVTDYGYTF.

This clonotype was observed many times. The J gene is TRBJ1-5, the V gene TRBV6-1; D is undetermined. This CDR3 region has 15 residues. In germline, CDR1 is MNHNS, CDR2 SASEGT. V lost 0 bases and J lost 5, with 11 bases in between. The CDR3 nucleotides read TGTGCCAGCAGTGAAGCGCTGGGATGGGATCAGCCCCAGCATTTT. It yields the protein CASSEALGWDQPQHF.

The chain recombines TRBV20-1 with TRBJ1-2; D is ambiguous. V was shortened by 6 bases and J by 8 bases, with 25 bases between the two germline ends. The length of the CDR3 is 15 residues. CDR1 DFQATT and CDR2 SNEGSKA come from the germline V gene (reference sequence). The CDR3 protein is CSAQRGASTEVGYTF. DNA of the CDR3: TGCAGTGCGCAACGCGGCGCATCCACCGAGGTGGGCTACACCTTC.

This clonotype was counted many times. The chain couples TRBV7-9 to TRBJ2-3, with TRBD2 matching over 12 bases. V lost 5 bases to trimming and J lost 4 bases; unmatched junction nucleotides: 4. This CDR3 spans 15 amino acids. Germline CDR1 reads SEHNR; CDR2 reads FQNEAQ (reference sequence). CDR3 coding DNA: TGTGCCAGCAGCCTGACTAGCGGGAGAGCAGATACGCAGTATTTT. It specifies CASSLTSGRADTQYF.

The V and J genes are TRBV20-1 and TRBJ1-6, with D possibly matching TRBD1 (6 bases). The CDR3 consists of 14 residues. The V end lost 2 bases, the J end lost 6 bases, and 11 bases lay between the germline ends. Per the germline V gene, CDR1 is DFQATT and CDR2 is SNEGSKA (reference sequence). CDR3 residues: CSARRTEPNSPLHF. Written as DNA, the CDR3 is TGCAGTGCTAGAAGGACAGAGCCTAATTCACCCCTCCACTTT.

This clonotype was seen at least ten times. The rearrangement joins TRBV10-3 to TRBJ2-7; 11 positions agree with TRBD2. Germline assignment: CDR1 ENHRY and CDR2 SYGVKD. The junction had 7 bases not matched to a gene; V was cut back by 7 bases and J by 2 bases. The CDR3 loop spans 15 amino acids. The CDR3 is CAINTLAGGAYEQYF. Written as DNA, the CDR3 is TGTGCCATCAATACCCTAGCGGGAGGAGCCTACGAGCAGTACTTC.